The subject of this entry is one T cell receptor beta chain. No antigen is known for it. CDR3 length: 17 residues. Trimming shortened V by 0 bases and J by 4 bases, and 18 bases separated the two germline ends. The data originate from a study of cytomegalovirus exposure and HLA in healthy donors. Across the whole study: Most donors, roughly 84% of a few hundred genotyped, fell in the Caucasian-associated ancestry cluster. Findings and limits, study-wide: In vitro, a few CMV-associated chains proved specific for CMV antigens.

It was with 60 Vbeta and 13 Jbeta primers that the PCR ran. In the source study's methods: An analysis that came later counted 80 million or so unique TCR beta chains, approximately 12 million shared. Generated by immunoSEQ multiplex PCR, the TCRdb table keeps only in-frame clones and is missing some. V, J and clone size are taken as reported in that table, and D and trimming were inferred from the DNA itself. The table includes some 110,000 clones, about 62% detected once. This chain links TRBV5-3 with TRBJ2-3; TRBD2 might be the D (5 bases). TRBV5-3 is an ORF; its function is uncertain. The sample comprised PBMCs. This receptor was obtained from a woman in her thirties or forties in good health and CMV-seropositive. The CDR3 loop reads CARSLGSWPSEADTQYF. In DNA, the CDR3 is TGTGCCAGAAGCTTGGGGTCTTGGCCCTCGGAGGCAGATACGCAGTATTTT.